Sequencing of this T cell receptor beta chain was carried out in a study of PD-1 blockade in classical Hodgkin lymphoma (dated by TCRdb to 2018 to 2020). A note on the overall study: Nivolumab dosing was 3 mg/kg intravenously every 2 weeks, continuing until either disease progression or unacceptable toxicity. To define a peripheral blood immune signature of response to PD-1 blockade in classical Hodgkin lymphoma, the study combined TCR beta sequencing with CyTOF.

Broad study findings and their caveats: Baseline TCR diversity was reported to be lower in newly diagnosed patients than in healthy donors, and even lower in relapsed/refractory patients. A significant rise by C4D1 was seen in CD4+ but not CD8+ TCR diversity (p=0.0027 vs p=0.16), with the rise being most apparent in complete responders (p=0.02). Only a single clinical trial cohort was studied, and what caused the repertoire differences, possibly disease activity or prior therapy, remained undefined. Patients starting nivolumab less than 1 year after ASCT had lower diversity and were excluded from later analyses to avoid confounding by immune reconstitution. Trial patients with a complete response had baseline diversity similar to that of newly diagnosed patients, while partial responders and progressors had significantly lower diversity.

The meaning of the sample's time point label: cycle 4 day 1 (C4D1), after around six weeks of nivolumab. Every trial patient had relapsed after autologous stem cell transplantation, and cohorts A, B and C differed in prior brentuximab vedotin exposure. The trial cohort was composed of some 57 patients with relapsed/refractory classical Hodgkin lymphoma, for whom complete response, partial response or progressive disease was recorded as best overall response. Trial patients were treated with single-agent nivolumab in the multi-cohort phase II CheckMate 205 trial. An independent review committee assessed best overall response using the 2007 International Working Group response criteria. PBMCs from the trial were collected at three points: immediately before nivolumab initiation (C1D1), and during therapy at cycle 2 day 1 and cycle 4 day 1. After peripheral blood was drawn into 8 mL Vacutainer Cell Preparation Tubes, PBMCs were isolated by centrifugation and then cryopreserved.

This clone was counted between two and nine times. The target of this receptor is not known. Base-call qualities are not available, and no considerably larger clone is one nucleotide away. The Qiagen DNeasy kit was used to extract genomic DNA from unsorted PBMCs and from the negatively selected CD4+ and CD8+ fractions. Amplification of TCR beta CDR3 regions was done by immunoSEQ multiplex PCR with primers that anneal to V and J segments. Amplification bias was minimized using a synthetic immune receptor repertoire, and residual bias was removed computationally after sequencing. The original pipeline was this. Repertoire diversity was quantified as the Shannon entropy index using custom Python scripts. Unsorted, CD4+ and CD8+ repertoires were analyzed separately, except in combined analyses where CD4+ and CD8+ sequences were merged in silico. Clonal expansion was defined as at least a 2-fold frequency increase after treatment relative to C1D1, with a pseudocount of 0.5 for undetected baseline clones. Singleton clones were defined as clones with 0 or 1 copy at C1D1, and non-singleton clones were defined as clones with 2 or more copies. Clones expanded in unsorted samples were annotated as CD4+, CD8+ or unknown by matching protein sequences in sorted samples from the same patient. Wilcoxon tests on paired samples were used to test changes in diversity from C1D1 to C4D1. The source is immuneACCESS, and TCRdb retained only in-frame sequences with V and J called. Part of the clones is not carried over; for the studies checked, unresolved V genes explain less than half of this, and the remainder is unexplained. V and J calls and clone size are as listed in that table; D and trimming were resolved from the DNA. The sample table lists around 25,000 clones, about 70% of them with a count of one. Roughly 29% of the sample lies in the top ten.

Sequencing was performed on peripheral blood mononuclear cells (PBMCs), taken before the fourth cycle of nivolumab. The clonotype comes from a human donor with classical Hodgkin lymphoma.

The base sequence is TGTGCCAGCGAGGGACTAGCGGGGGGGCCAGAGACCCAGTACTTC. It translates as CASEGLAGGPETQYF. Recombination joined TRBV6-1 with TRBJ2-5, and 16 bases in between align with TRBD2. Trimming takes 8 bases off V and 4 bases off J; junction bases not matched to a gene: 4. The CDR3 sequence holds 15 residues, the cysteine and phenylalanine included. The kept DNA is CDR3 alone, 45 bases in frame from the first base. From a lookup of the germline V gene, CDR1 and CDR2 are MNHNS and SASEGT.